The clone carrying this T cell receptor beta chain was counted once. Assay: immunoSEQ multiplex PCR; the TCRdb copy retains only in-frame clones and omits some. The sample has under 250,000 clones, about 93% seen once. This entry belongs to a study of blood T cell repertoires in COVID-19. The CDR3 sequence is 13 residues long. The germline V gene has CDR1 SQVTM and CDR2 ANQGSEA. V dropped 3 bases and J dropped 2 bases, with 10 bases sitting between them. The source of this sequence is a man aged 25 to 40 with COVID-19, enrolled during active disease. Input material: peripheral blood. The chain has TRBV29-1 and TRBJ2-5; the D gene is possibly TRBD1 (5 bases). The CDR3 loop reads CSVDKTEQETQYF. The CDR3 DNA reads TGCAGCGTTGATAAGACAGAACAAGAGACCCAGTACTTC.